This T cell receptor (beta chain) is drawn from a study of spatial heterogeneity in lung cancer. Findings of the study overall: Counts that tracked tumor mutation counts were those of expanded intratumoral alpha and beta TCRs. Counts for ubiquitous and regional expanded TCRs went along with ubiquitous and regional nonsynonymous mutations, respectively.

About this clonotype: The antigen is undetermined.

Every cDNA TCR molecule received its own unique molecular identifier. TCRdb called the 5' RACE reads again in MiXCR, with one record for every CDR3 protein. The sample has around 5,000 distinct CDR3 sequences; around 7% are singletons. In germline, CDR1 is DFQATT, CDR2 SNEGSKA (reference sequence). The CDR3 contains 14 residues. With V trimmed by 6 bases and J by 1 base, 2 bases remained unmatched. The time point was: sample taken at primary tumor resection. Tumor, nontumor lung or frozen PBMC supplied whole RNA that was sequenced unsorted. J is TRBJ2-3 and V is TRBV20-1; 12 bases are shared with TRBD2. This sequence was found in a male donor with early-stage non-small cell lung cancer. Sequences were derived from lung tumor tissue, sampled at surgery. The CDR3 is CSARTSGGTDTQYF. Here the CDR3 DNA reads TGCAGTGCCAGGACTAGCGGGGGCACAGATACGCAGTATTTT.